The 5 T cell receptor beta chains reported below all come from one sample, sequenced in a study of cytomegalovirus exposure and HLA in healthy donors. Repertoires were generated with immunoSEQ multiplex PCR, while TCRdb's copy carries only in-frame clones and drops some. The sample consists of 200,000 to 250,000 clones, around 78% of them appearing once. Material: PBMCs. These receptors came from a woman aged 18-35 years in good health and CMV-seronegative.

The chain joins TRBV20-1 to TRBJ2-1; D not certain. The CDR3 is made up of 11 amino acids. CDR1 is DFQATT and CDR2 is SNEGSKA in the germline V gene (reference sequence). The ends were cut back, 5 bases at V and 6 bases at J, with 8 bases in the middle. The CDR3 bases are TGCAGTGCTCCCCGTTCCAATGAGCAGTTCTTC. Amino acid sequence: CSAPRSNEQFF.

The chain carries TRBV6-1 and TRBJ2-3; D call uncertain. This CDR3 is 9 amino acids long. Deletions cut 8 bases from V and 4 bases from J, with 1 base between. The germline CDR1 and CDR2 sequences are MNHNS and SASEGT. The DNA of the CDR3 is TGTGCCAGCTCAGATACGCAGTATTTT. It specifies CASSDTQYF.

The chain combines TRBV29-1 with TRBJ2-7, with 8 bases fitting TRBD1. Trimming cost V 8 bases and J 2 bases; bases outside gene matches: 8. CDR1 and CDR2 (germline): SQVTM, ANQGSEA. This CDR3 is built from 13 residues. The CDR3 coding sequence is TGCAGCATTGGACAGGGAAGAACCTACGAGCAGTACTTC. Encoded protein: CSIGQGRTYEQYF.

The chain recombines TRBV27 with TRBJ2-7, with D perhaps assigned TRBD1 or TRBD2 (5 bases each). V dropped 11 bases and J dropped 6 bases, with 20 bases sitting between them. The CDR3 runs 13 residues. Germline values: CDR1 MNHEY, CDR2 SMNVEV (reference sequence). This CDR3 is CASREWAIGEQYF. CDR3 in DNA: TGTGCCTCCAGGGAGTGGGCAATCGGCGAGCAGTACTTC.

This clone was picked up many times. J is TRBJ2-2 and V is TRBV7-6; D is possibly TRBD1 or TRBD2 (5 bases each). The CDR3 spans 17 residues. Germline V gene data show CDR1 as SGHVS and CDR2 as FNYEAQ. V shed 0 bases and J shed 4 bases, with 15 bases lying between them. CDR3 DNA sequence: TGTGCCAGCAGCTTAGCGGTGAGGGGAGAGGGCACCGGGGAGCTGTTTTTT. Translated: CASSLAVRGEGTGELFF. Looking up the rest from reference TRBV7-6 and TRBJ2-2 gives the full variable domain: GAGVSQSPRYKVTKRGQDVALRCDPISGHVSLYWYRQALGQGPEFLTYFNYEAQQDKSGLPNDRFSAERPEGSISTLTIQRTEQRDSAMYRCASSLAVRGEGTGELFFGEGSRLTVL.